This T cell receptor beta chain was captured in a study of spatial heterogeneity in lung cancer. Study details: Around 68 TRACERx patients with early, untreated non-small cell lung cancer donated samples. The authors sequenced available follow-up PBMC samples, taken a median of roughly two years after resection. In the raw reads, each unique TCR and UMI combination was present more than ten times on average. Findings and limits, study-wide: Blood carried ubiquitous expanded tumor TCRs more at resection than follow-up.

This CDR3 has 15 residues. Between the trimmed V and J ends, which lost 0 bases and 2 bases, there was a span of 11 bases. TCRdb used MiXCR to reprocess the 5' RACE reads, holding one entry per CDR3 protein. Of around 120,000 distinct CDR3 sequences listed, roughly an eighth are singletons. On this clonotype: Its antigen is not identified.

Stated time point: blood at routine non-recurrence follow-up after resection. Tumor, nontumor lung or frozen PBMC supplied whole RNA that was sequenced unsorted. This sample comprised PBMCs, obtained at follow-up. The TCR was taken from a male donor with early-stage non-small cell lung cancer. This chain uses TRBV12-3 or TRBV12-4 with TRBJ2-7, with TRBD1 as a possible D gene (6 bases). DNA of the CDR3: TGTGCCAGCAGTTTAGCGGGGACACCCGCCTACGAGCAGTACTTC. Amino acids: CASSLAGTPAYEQYF.